These 20 T cell receptor beta chains originate from one sample sequenced in a study of T cells in Graves' hyperthyroidism and ophthalmopathy. The investigators amplified TCR beta CDR3 regions from RNA transcripts. The TCR CDR3 first-round RT-PCR relied on the HTBI primer set. TCRdb recomputed calls from the multiplex PCR reads with MiXCR, one row per CDR3 protein. Found here are fewer than 450,000 distinct CDR3 sequences, roughly 15% of them singletons; the top ten hold about a third. Specimen: blood. These TCRs come from a woman aged 30 to 39 with Graves' hyperthyroidism that later progressed to Graves' ophthalmopathy.

About this clonotype itself: A much larger clone lies one base from this, so it may be a read error. The genes are TRBV6-1 and TRBJ2-5; D is possibly TRBD2 (7 bases). Germline loops: CDR1 MNHNS, CDR2 SASEGT. The CDR3 spans 13 residues. The DNA of the CDR3 is TGTGCCAGCAGTGTAGGGGGGGGAGAGACCCATTACTTC. Translation gives CASSVGGGETHYF.

There are many counts of this clonotype. The chain has TRBV3-1 and TRBJ2-5; TRBD2 is a possible D gene (6 bases). Trimming took off 4 bases at V and 5 bases at J, with 17 bases between the two ends. Germline assignment: CDR1 LGHDT and CDR2 YNNKEL (reference sequence). The CDR3 runs to 15 residues. The CDR3 loop reads CASSPWDSVTETQYF. The DNA for the CDR3 is TGTGCCAGCAGCCCCTGGGACTCCGTAACGGAGACCCAGTACTTC.

This clonotype was counted ten times or more. The chain joins TRBV15 to TRBJ2-7; D call uncertain. V lost 0 bases and J 0 bases, leaving 3 bases between the germline ends. The CDR3 is 13 residues long. CDR1 is LNHNV, CDR2 YYDKDF, per germline (reference sequence). In DNA, the CDR3 is TGTGCCACCAGCAGAGACGGCTCCTACGAGCAGTACTTC. Translating it yields CATSRDGSYEQYF.

Notes on this clonotype: Given a much more abundant clone one base away, this may be a read error. The chain recombines TRBV5-1 with TRBJ2-7; D is possibly TRBD2 (7 bases). The CDR3 spans 14 residues. Germline CDR1 and CDR2: SGHRS and YFSETQ. V lost 7 bases and J lost 9, with 23 bases in between. CDR3 protein: CASGRGTVLDGQYF. In nucleotides, the CDR3 is TGCGCCAGCGGGAGGGGGACCGTCCTCGACGGGCAGTACTTC.

The chain uses TRBV11-2 and TRBJ2-1; 7 bases match TRBD1. Germline-derived CDR1 and CDR2 are SGHAT and FQNNGV. The CDR3 runs to 15 residues. Trimming removed 2 bases from V and 4 bases from J; junction bases left unmatched: 5. CDR3: CASSLNPGQYNEQFF. The DNA of the CDR3 is TGTGCCAGCAGCTTAAATCCGGGACAGTACAATGAGCAGTTCTTC.

At least ten counts were recorded for this clonotype. The chain has TRBV2 and TRBJ2-7, with D tentatively TRBD1 (6 bases). Trimming stripped 2 bases from V and 2 bases from J, with 13 bases between. The CDR3 sequence is 15 residues long. Germline V gene lookup returns CDR1 SNHLY and CDR2 FYNNEI. As DNA, the CDR3 is TGTGCCAGCAGTGAAAGGACTGGACAGACCTACGAGCAGTACTTC. It yields the protein CASSERTGQTYEQYF.

V gene TRBV10-2 combines with J gene TRBJ2-7; no firm D call. The CDR3 has 12 residues. The V gene's germline CDR1 is WSHSY and CDR2 SAAADI. The germline V and J ends were trimmed by 6 bases and 4 bases, with 10 bases remaining between them. Here the CDR3 DNA reads TGCGCCAGCAGACAGATTCCGTACGAGCAGTACTTC. Amino acid sequence: CASRQIPYEQYF.

The chain carries TRBV29-1 and TRBJ1-2; 9 bases are shared with TRBD1. The CDR3 has 11 amino acids. From germline, CDR1 is SQVTM and CDR2 ANQGSEA. The junction had 1 base not matched to a gene; V was cut back by 5 bases and J by 6 bases. This chain's CDR3 is CSVWTGDGYTF. In DNA, the CDR3 is TGCAGCGTTTGGACAGGGGATGGCTACACCTTC.

This chain links TRBV28 with TRBJ2-5; D not certain. V was pared by 11 bases and J by 1 base, with 14 bases between. Germline values: CDR1 MDHEN, CDR2 SYDVKM. The CDR3 is 13 amino acids. The CDR3 DNA sequence: TGTGCCTCCGTAGTTTCGGGCCAAGAGACCCAGTACTTC. It specifies CASVVSGQETQYF.

The V gene is TRBV6-1, the J gene TRBJ1-5; TRBD1 is a possible D gene (5 bases). The CDR3 length is 15 residues. Per the germline V gene, CDR1 is MNHNS and CDR2 is SASEGT. V lost 6 bases, J lost 1 base, and 13 bases lay in between. CDR3 protein: CASSQGHLSNQPQHF. The DNA for the CDR3 is TGTGCCAGCAGCCAAGGACATTTAAGCAATCAGCCCCAGCATTTT.

This clonotype was detected many times. The V call is TRBV24-1, the J call TRBJ2-5; TRBD1 matches at 8 bases. V was clipped by 5 bases and J by 5 bases; unmatched bases: 9. The CDR3 length is 15 residues. CDR1 and CDR2 (germline): KGHDR, SFDVKD. The CDR3 reads CATSGLTGGDETQYF. The CDR3 DNA reads TGTGCCACCAGTGGCCTAACAGGGGGTGACGAGACCCAGTACTTC.

This clonotype was detected many times. The rearrangement links TRBV2 to TRBJ1-5, with D perhaps TRBD1 (5 bases). The CDR3 is 14 residues long. The V gene's germline CDR1 is SNHLY and CDR2 FYNNEI. The V and J ends lost 3 bases and 5 bases respectively, with 11 bases between them. DNA for the CDR3: TGTGCCAGCAGTGACGTCCAGGGAGATCAGCCCCAGCATTTT. Amino acid sequence: CASSDVQGDQPQHF.

This clonotype occurred a few times. This chain connects TRBV6-1 to TRBJ1-5, with D perhaps TRBD1 (6 bases). Germline V CDR1 and CDR2: MNHNS, SASEGT. This CDR3 region has 15 residues. V gave up 2 bases and J gave up 3 bases, with 11 bases separating them. CDR3 DNA: TGTGCCAGCAGTGAAAGGGGACATACCAATCAGCCCCAGCATTTT. Translation gives CASSERGHTNQPQHF.

This rearrangement joins TRBV20-1 to TRBJ2-7; the match to TRBD2 covers 12 bases. V dropped 4 bases and J dropped 3; count of bases not matched to a gene: 7. The CDR3 is 15 amino acids. Germline V gene sequence: CDR1 DFQATT, CDR2 SNEGSKA (reference sequence). The CDR3 sequence: CSAISSGRADYEQYF. For the CDR3, the DNA is TGCAGTGCTATCTCTAGCGGGAGGGCTGACTACGAGCAGTACTTC.

In this sample, this clonotype turned up many times. V is TRBV18 and J is TRBJ2-3; D is uncertain. This CDR3 region has 16 residues. Trimming cost V 4 bases and J 0 bases, with 14 bases left between them. Per germline, CDR1 KGHSH and CDR2 LQKENI. The CDR3 sequence is CASSRLDVISTDTQYF. The CDR3 coding sequence is TGTGCCAGCTCACGCCTGGACGTCATAAGCACAGATACGCAGTATTTT.

This clonotype has more than one count but fewer than ten. J is TRBJ1-4 and V is TRBV3-1; D perhaps matches TRBD1 (5 bases). CDR1 is LGHDT and CDR2 is YNNKEL in the germline V gene (reference sequence). This CDR3 has 19 residues. Trimming pared 2 bases from V and 2 bases from J, leaving 21 bases between. CDR3 residues: CASSQPTRFMGGTNEKLFF. The CDR3 nucleotides read TGTGCCAGCAGCCAACCAACCCGGTTTATGGGGGGTACTAATGAAAAACTGTTTTTT.

There are many counts of this clonotype. This sequence joins TRBV27 and TRBJ2-1; 9 positions match TRBD1. CDR3 size: 14 residues. CDR1 MNHEY and CDR2 SMNVEV come from the germline V gene (reference sequence). The V gene end was trimmed by 4 bases and the J gene end by 6 bases; junction bases not matched to a gene: 4. This CDR3 reads CASSWTGAGNEQFF. As DNA, the CDR3 is TGTGCCAGCAGTTGGACAGGGGCTGGCAATGAGCAGTTCTTC.

The J gene is TRBJ2-7, the V gene TRBV19; 11 positions agree with TRBD1. This CDR3 has 15 amino acids. With V trimmed by 7 bases and J by 3 bases, 8 bases remained unmatched. From germline, CDR1 is LNHDA and CDR2 SQIVND (reference sequence). The CDR3 DNA reads as TGTGCCAGTAAGGTCTCCGGGACAGGGGGCTACGAGCAGTACTTC. Its translation: CASKVSGTGGYEQYF.

The rearrangement uses TRBV6-6 and TRBJ2-2; 9 positions match TRBD1. This CDR3 comprises 16 residues. V was clipped by 0 bases and J by 5 bases; unmatched bases: 4. CDR1 MNHNY and CDR2 SVGAGI come from the germline V gene (reference sequence). CDR3 loop: CASSYSQGAGTGELFF. The CDR3 region has the DNA TGTGCCAGCAGTTACTCACAGGGGGCGGGAACCGGGGAGCTGTTTTTT.

This clonotype was recorded many times. The CDR3 sequence: CASTTPGLGDDEQFF. The CDR3 DNA reads TGTGCCAGCACCACACCGGGACTAGGGGACGATGAGCAGTTCTTC. This chain links TRBV12-3 or TRBV12-4 with TRBJ2-1; 8 nucleotides line up with TRBD2. The trim removed 7 bases at V and 8 bases at J, leaving 13 bases unmatched. The length of the CDR3 is 15 residues.